The T cell receptor beta chain described here comes from a study of shared clonotypes between healthy human individuals. For the study at large: Researchers assigned three CD4 naive, three CD4 memory, two CD8 naive and one CD8 memory plate to each donor.

Points on this clone: The target antigen is unknown.

Study findings and constraints: The generation probabilities recorded for non-shared clonotypes fell below those of clonotypes shared by all four donors. Among four donors, around 5% of naive CD4 clonotypes were found in common.

Generated by immunoSEQ multiplex PCR, the TCRdb table keeps only in-frame clones and is missing some. This sample has approximately 2,000,000 clones, with 85% to 95% found just once. The investigators split CD4+ cells into a CD45RA+ naive subset and a CD45RA-negative memory subset. CDR1 and CDR2 from the germline V gene are SNHLY and FYNNEI. Trimming removed 4 bases from V and 9 bases from J, with 13 bases in between. This CDR3 has 13 amino acids. The rearrangement links TRBV2 to TRBJ2-1, with D hard to call. The material sequenced was naive CD4+ T cells from PBMCs. Indicated subset: CD45RA+ positively selected. This sequence was found in a man aged 18 to 29 in good health. Some clones in this sample may be carry-over from other donors' samples. CDR3 in amino acids: CASSGETIGEQFF. CDR3 DNA sequence: TGTGCCAGCAGTGGGGAAACCATTGGTGAGCAGTTCTTC.